This T cell receptor beta chain was identified during a study of vaccination effects on CD4 cells after COVID-19. Study-level background: Samples gathered post-vaccine arrived a median of 72 days past the second dose.

This clone has only a few counts. Antigen unknown. V lost 4 bases to trimming and J lost 6 bases, with 15 bases between them. This CDR3 has 14 residues. CDR1 SNHLY and CDR2 FYNNEI come from the germline V gene. ViraFEST used viral peptide pools to expand antigen-specific CD4+ T cells before sequencing. Upon completion of under eleven days in culture, CD4+ T cells were isolated. Each participant received a vaccine that was either BNT162b2 or mRNA-1273, given as two doses. Sequencing used immunoSEQ multiplex PCR; TCRdb keeps in-frame clones, though not all of them. The data show 25,000 to 35,000 clones, roughly 63% seen once.

This clonotype was sampled from a human donor who received a COVID-19 vaccine. This chain links TRBV2 with TRBJ1-2, with D possibly being TRBD1 (6 bases). The sample was CD4+ T cells from PBMCs cultured with SARS-CoV-2 spike peptides, taken after COVID-19 vaccination. This CDR3 is CASSVRGALNGYTF. The CDR3 DNA follows: TGTGCCAGCAGTGTGAGGGGGGCCCTTAATGGCTACACCTTC.